This T cell receptor (beta chain) emerged from a study of beta chain features in type 1 diabetes. The authors reverse transcribed all of the isolated RNA, so sequencing captured expressed TCRB transcripts. The repertoire was sequenced with immunoSEQ multiplex PCR; TCRdb's copy has only in-frame clones and lacks some. The data contain a few hundred thousand clones, 11% of them singletons. The CDR3 is 13 residues long. Trimming removed 5 bases from V and 4 bases from J, with 10 bases in between. Germline V gives CDR1 MNHEY, CDR2 SVGAGI. This chain connects TRBV6-5 to TRBJ2-3, with D possibly matching TRBD2 (6 bases). The sample was central memory CD4+ T cells from blood. The origin of this receptor is a young man in good health. The DNA for the CDR3 is TGTGCCAGCAGTGCGGGGCCCCCAGATACGCAGTATTTT. Amino acid sequence: CASSAGPPDTQYF.